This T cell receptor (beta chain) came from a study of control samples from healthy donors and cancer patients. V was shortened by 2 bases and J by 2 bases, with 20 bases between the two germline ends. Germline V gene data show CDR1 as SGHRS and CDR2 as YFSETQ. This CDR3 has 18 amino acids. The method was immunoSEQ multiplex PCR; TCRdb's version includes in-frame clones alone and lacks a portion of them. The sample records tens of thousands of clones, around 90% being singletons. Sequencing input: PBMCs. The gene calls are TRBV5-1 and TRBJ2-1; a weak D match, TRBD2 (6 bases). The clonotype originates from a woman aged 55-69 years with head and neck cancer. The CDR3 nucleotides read TGCGCCAGCAGCTTTTCGGGGGTTTCGAGTGGGACCTACAATGAGCAGTTCTTC. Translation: CASSFSGVSSGTYNEQFF. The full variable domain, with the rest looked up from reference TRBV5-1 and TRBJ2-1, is KAGVTQTPRYLIKTRGQQVTLSCSPISGHRSVSWYQQTPGQGLQFLFEYFSETQRNKGNFPGRFSGRQFSNSRSEMNVSTLELGDSALYLCASSFSGVSSGTYNEQFFGPGTRLTVL.